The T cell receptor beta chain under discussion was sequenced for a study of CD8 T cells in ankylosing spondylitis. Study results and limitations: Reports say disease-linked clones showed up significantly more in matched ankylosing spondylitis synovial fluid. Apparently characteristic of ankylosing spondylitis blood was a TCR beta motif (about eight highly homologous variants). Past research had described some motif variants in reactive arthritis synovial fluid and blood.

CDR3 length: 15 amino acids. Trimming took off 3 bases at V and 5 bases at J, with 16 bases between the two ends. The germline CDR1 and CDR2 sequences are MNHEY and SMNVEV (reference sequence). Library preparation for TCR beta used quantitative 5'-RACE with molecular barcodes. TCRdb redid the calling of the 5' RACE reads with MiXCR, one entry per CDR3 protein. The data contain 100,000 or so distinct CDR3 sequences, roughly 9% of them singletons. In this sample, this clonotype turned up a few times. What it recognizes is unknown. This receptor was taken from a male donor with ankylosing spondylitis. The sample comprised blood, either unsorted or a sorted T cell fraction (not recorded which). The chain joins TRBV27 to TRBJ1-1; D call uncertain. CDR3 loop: CASSFVPRVGTEAFF. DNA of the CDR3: TGTGCCAGCAGTTTTGTCCCACGTGTAGGGACTGAAGCTTTCTTT.